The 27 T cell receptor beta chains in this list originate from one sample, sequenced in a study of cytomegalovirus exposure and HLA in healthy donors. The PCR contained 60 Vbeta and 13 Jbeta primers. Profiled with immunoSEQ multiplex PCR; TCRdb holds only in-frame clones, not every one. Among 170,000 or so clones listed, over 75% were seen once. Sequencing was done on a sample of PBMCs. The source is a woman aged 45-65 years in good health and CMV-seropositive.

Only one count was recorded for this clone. The CDR3 DNA is TGCGCCAGCAGCTCCCCGGACAGATACGAGCAGTACTTC. This translates into CASSSPDRYEQYF. The chain links TRBV5-1 to TRBJ2-7, with D perhaps TRBD1 (6 bases). V was clipped by 3 bases and J by 4 bases, with 11 bases between them. Germline CDR1 reads SGHRS; CDR2 reads YFSETQ. CDR3 length: 13 residues.

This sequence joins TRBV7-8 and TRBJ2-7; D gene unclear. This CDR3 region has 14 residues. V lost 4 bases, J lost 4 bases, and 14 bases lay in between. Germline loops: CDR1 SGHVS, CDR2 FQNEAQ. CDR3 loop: CASSSGGSRYEQYF. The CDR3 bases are TGTGCCAGCAGCTCCGGCGGCAGTAGGTACGAGCAGTACTTC.

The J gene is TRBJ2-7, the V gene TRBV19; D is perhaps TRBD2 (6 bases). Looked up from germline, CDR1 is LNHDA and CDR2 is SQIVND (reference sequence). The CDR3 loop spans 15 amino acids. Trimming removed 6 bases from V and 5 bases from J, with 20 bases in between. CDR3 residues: CASSESEGRFHEQYF. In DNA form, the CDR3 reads TGTGCCAGTAGCGAATCGGAGGGGCGATTCCACGAGCAGTACTTC.

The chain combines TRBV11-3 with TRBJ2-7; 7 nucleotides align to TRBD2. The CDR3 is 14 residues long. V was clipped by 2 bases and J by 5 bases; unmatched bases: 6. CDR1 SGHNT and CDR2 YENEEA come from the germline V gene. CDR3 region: CASSLREGAHEQYF. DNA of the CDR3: TGTGCCAGCAGCTTAAGGGAGGGAGCCCACGAGCAGTACTTC.

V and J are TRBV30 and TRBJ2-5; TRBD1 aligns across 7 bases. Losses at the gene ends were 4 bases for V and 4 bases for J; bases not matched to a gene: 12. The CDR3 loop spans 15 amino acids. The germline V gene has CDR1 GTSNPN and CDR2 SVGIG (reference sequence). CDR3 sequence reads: CAWNRLGGLRETQYF. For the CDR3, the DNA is TGTGCCTGGAACCGATTAGGGGGCTTGCGAGAGACCCAGTACTTC. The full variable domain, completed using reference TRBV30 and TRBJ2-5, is SQTIHQWPATLVQPVGSPLSLECTVEGTSNPNLYWYRQAAGRGLQLLFYSVGIGQISSEVPQNLSASRPQDRQFILSSKKLLLSDSGFYLCAWNRLGGLRETQYFGPGTRLLVL.

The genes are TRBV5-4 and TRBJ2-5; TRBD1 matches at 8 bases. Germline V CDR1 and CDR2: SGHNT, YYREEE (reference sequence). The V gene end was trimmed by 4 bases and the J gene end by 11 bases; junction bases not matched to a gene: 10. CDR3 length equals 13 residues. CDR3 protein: CASSKGQVLEQYF. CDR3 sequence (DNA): TGTGCCAGCAGCAAGGGACAGGTCTTAGAGCAGTACTTC.

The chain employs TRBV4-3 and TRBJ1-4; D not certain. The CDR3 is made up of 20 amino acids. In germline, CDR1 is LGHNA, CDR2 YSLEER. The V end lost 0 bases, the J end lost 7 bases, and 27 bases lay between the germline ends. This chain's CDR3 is CASSQDPQELSEVFPEKLFF. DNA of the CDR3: TGCGCCAGCAGCCAAGACCCCCAGGAACTTTCGGAGGTCTTTCCTGAAAAACTGTTTTTT.

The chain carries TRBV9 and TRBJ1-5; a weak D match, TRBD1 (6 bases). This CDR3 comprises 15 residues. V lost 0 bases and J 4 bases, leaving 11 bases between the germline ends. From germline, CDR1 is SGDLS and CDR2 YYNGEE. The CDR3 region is CASSVAGQRNQPQHF. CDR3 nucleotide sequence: TGTGCCAGCAGCGTAGCCGGACAGCGAAATCAGCCCCAGCATTTT.

CDR3 sequence (DNA): TGTGCCAGCAGTCTAAAATCCTCGGGAGCCACCGGGGAGCTGTTTTTT. Amino acids: CASSLKSSGATGELFF. The chain uses TRBV27 and TRBJ2-2, with D perhaps matching TRBD2 (6 bases). The V end lost 5 bases, the J end lost 4 bases, and 17 bases lay between the germline ends. Germline CDR1 reads MNHEY; CDR2 reads SMNVEV (reference sequence). This CDR3 spans 16 amino acids.

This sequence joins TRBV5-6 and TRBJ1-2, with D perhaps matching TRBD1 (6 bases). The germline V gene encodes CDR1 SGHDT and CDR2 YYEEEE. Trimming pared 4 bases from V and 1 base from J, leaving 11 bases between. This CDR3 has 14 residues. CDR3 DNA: TGTGCCAGCAGCCCAGAGGACAGTAACTATGGCTACACCTTC. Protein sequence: CASSPEDSNYGYTF.

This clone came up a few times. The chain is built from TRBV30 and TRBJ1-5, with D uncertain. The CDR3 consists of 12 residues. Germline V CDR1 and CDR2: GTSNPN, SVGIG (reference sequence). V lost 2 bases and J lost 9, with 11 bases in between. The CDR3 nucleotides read TGTGCCTGGAGTAACGGGGAACGGCCCCAGCATTTT. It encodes CAWSNGERPQHF.

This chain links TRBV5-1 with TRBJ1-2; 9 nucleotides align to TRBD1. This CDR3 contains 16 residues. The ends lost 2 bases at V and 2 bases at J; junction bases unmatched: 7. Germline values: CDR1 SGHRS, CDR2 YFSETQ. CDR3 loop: CASSFYTGTGNYGYTF. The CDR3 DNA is TGCGCCAGCAGCTTTTATACCGGGACAGGGAACTATGGCTACACCTTC.

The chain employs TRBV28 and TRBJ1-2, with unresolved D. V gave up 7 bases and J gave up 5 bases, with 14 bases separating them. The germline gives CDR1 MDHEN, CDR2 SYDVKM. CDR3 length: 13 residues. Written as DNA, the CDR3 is TGTGCCAGCACATTTGGGAGCGGATATGGCTACACCTTC. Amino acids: CASTFGSGYGYTF.

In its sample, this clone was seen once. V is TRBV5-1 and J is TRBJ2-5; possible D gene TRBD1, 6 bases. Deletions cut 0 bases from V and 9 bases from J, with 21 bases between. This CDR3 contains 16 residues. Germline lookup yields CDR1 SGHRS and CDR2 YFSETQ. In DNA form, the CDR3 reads TGCGCCAGCAGCTTGGTTTCGGGTCTAGGGGGAACGGCCCAGTACTTC. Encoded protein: CASSLVSGLGGTAQYF.

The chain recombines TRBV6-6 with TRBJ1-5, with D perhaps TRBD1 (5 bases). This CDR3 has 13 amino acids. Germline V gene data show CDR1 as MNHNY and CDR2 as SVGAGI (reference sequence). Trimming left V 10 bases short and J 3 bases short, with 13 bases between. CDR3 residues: CATADRNNQPQHF. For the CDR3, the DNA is TGTGCCACAGCTGACAGAAACAATCAGCCCCAGCATTTT.

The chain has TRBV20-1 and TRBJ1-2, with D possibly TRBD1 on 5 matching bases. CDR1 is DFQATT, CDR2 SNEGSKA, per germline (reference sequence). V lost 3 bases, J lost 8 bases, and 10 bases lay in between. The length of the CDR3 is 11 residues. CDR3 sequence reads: CSARDNSGYTF. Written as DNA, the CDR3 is TGCAGTGCTAGGGACAATTCCGGCTACACCTTC.

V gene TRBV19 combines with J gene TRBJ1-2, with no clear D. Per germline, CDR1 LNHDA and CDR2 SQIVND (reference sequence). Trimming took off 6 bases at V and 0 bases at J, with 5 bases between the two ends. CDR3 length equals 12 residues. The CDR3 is CASSPTNYGYTF. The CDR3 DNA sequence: TGTGCCAGTAGCCCTACTAACTATGGCTACACCTTC. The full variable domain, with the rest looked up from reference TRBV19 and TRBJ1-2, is DGGITQSPKYLFRKEGQNVTLSCEQNLNHDAMYWYRQDPGQGLRLIYYSQIVNDFQKGDIAEGYSVSREKKESFPLTVTSAQKNPTAFYLCASSPTNYGYTFGSGTRLTVV.

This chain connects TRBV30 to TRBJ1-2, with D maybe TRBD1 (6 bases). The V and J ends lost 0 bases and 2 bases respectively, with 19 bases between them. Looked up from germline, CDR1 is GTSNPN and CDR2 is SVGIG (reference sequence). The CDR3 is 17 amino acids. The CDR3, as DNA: TGTGCCTGGAGTGTAAGTCTTCGGGCAGGGGTGAACTATGGCTACACCTTC. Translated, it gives CAWSVSLRAGVNYGYTF. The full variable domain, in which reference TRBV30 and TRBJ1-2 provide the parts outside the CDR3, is SQTIHQWPATLVQPVGSPLSLECTVEGTSNPNLYWYRQAAGRGLQLLFYSVGIGQISSEVPQNLSASRPQDRQFILSSKKLLLSDSGFYLCAWSVSLRAGVNYGYTFGSGTRLTVV.

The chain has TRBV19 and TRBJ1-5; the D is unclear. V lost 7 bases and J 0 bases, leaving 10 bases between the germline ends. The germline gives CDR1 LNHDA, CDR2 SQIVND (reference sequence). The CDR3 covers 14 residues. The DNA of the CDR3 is TGTGCCAGTACCGACAATTATAGCAATCAGCCCCAGCATTTT. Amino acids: CASTDNYSNQPQHF.

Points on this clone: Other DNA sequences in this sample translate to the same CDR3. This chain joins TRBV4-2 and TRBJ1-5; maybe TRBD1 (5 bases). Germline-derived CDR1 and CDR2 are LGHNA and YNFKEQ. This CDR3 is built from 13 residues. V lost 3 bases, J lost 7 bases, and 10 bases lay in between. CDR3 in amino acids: CASSQSGNQPQHF. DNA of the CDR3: TGTGCCAGCAGCCAGTCAGGGAACCAGCCCCAGCATTTT.

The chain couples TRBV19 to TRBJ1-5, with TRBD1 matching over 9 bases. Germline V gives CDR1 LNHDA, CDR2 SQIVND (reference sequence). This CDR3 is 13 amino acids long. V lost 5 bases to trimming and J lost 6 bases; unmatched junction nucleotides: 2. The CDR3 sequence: CASSWDRVQPQHF. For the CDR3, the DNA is TGTGCCAGTAGTTGGGACAGGGTTCAGCCCCAGCATTTT.

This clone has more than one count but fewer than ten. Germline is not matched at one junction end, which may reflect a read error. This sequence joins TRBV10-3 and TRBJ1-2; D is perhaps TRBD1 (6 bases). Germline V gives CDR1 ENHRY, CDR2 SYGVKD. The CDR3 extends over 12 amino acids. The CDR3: CAISEPSRGGFF. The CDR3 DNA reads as TGTGCCATCAGTGAACCTTCGCGAGGGGGATTCTTC.

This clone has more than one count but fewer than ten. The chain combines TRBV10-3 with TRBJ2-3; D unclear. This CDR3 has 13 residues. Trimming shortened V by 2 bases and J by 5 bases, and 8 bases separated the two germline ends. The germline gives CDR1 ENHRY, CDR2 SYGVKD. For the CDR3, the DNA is TGTGCCATCAGTGAGGCAGGTCAAGATACGCAGTATTTT. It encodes CAISEAGQDTQYF.

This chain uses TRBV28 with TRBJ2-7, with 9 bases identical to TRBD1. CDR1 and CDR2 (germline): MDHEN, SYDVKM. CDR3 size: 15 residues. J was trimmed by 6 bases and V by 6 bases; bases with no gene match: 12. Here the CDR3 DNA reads TGTGCCAGCAGCCTACTCCGGACAGGGGTACTCGAGCAGTACTTC. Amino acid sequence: CASSLLRTGVLEQYF.

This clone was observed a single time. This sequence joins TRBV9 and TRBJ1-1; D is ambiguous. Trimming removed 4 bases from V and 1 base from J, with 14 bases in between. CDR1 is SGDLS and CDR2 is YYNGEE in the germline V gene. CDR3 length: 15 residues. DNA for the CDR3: TGTGCCAGCAGCACTGCGGGCAGACCGAACACTGAAGCTTTCTTT. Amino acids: CASSTAGRPNTEAFF.

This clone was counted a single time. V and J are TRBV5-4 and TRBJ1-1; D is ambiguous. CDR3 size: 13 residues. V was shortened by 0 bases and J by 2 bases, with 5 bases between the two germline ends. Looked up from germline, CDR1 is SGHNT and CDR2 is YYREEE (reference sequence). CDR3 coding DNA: TGTGCCAGCAGCTTGGGCAGTAACACTGAAGCTTTCTTT. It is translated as CASSLGSNTEAFF.

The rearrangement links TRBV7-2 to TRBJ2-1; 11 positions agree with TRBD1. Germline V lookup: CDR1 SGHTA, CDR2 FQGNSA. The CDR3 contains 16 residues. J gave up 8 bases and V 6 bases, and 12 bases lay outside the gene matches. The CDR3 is CASRYTGTGGIHEQFF. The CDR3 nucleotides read TGTGCCAGCAGGTATACCGGGACAGGGGGAATCCATGAGCAGTTCTTC.